The next 21 T cell receptor beta chains were all read from a single sample in a study of T-cell memory formation after mild COVID-19. TCRdb ran MiXCR on the 5' RACE reads and lists one entry per CDR3 protein. The table shows 95,000 to 120,000 distinct CDR3 sequences, with 22% occurring only once. The sample taken for sequencing was PBMCs or a T cell subset sorted from them (not recorded which). These receptors came from a man aged 18 to 29 who had mild COVID-19 (a few samples of this study predate the infection). Cell type and time point are not known.

The rearrangement links TRBV19 to TRBJ1-1; no firm D call. There are 14 residues in the CDR3. Germline CDR1 reads LNHDA; CDR2 reads SQIVND (reference sequence). The V gene lost 4 bases and the J gene lost 5 bases, with 14 bases spanning the gap. The DNA for the CDR3 is TGTGCCAGTAGTACCGGCAGGTTTTTGACTGAAGCTTTCTTT. It codes for CASSTGRFLTEAFF.

This chain uses TRBV7-2 with TRBJ2-3; perhaps TRBD1 as D (6 bases). Germline V CDR1 and CDR2: SGHTA, FQGNSA. V lost 1 base, J lost 5 bases, and 10 bases lay in between. The length of the CDR3 is 14 residues. The CDR3 region has the DNA TGTGCCAGCAGCTTAGAGCCCAGGGGAGATACGCAGTATTTT. Its protein is CASSLEPRGDTQYF.

This clonotype was seen more than once but under ten times. This rearrangement joins TRBV6-5 to TRBJ2-5, with 8 bases identical to TRBD2. There are 15 residues in the CDR3. J lost 2 bases, V lost 6 bases, and 8 bases had no gene match. Looked up from germline, CDR1 is MNHEY and CDR2 is SVGAGI. The CDR3: CASRAVAGIQETQYF. CDR3 DNA: TGTGCCAGCAGGGCCGTAGCGGGGATACAAGAGACCCAGTACTTC.

Only a few counts were recorded for this clonotype. The J gene is TRBJ1-4, the V gene TRBV12-3 or TRBV12-4, with 12 bases matching TRBD1. With V trimmed by 0 bases and J by 4 bases, 3 bases remained unmatched. The CDR3 runs to 17 residues. CDR3 bases: TGTGCCAGCAGTTTAGCGGGACAGGGGGCGTTTAATGAAAAACTGTTTTTT. It codes for CASSLAGQGAFNEKLFF.

The J gene is TRBJ2-7, the V gene TRBV27; possible D gene TRBD1, 6 bases. The CDR3 is 14 amino acids. Germline CDR1 MNHEY, CDR2 SMNVEV (reference sequence). Trimming removed 6 bases from V and 2 bases from J, with 14 bases in between. CDR3 residues: CASSDQQGPYEQYF. The CDR3, as DNA: TGTGCCAGCAGCGATCAACAGGGCCCCTACGAGCAGTACTTC.

This rearrangement joins TRBV7-8 to TRBJ1-5; D gene ambiguous. Germline V gene sequence: CDR1 SGHVS, CDR2 FQNEAQ. CDR3 length equals 16 residues. V shed 2 bases and J shed 5 bases, with 16 bases lying between them. In nucleotides, the CDR3 is TGTGCCAGCAGCTTAAGGTCCAGGATGGGTGATCAGCCCCAGCATTTT. Encoded protein: CASSLRSRMGDQPQHF.

CDR3 nucleotides: TGTGCCAGCTCATCGACAGGGGCCATGAACACTGAAGCTTTCTTT. It encodes CASSSTGAMNTEAFF. The chain recombines TRBV18 with TRBJ1-1; 8 nucleotides line up with TRBD1. Germline values: CDR1 KGHSH, CDR2 LQKENI. The CDR3 has 15 amino acids. The J segment lost 0 bases and the V segment lost 5 bases, leaving 5 bases of the junction unmatched.

This clonotype was recorded a few times. The chain carries TRBV12-3 or TRBV12-4 and TRBJ2-3, with 10 positions matching TRBD2. The trim removed 4 bases at V and 4 bases at J, leaving 2 bases unmatched. CDR3 length equals 14 residues. For the CDR3, the DNA is TGTGCCAGCAGTTCAGGGACTAGCGCAGATACGCAGTATTTT. Amino acid sequence: CASSSGTSADTQYF.

This chain uses TRBV5-1 with TRBJ2-1, with a possible D match to TRBD1 (6 bases). The V end was cut by 1 base, the J end by 6 bases, with 11 bases between. The length of the CDR3 is 14 residues. The germline V gene has CDR1 SGHRS and CDR2 YFSETQ. The CDR3 reads CASSLTGQGNEQFF. CDR3 in DNA: TGCGCCAGCAGCTTGACAGGGCAGGGCAATGAGCAGTTCTTC.

This clonotype was counted between two and nine times. The rearrangement links TRBV4-3 to TRBJ2-3; TRBD1 matches at 8 bases. The CDR3 totals 18 residues. Trimming took 2 bases from V and 0 from J; bases not matched to a gene: 10. Looked up from germline, CDR1 is LGHNA and CDR2 is YSLEER. CDR3 DNA: TGCGCCAGCAGCCAAAGGACAGGGAGAAGAACTAGCACAGATACGCAGTATTTT. Amino acids: CASSQRTGRRTSTDTQYF.

V and J are TRBV5-8 and TRBJ2-2; D call uncertain. The CDR3 is made up of 13 amino acids. V lost 5 bases and J 5 bases, leaving 10 bases between the germline ends. Germline V CDR1 and CDR2: SGHTS, YDEGEE. CDR3 sequence reads: CASRTGPTGELFF. DNA for the CDR3: TGTGCCAGCAGGACGGGCCCGACCGGGGAGCTGTTTTTT.

This clonotype was observed a handful of times. This chain uses TRBV27 with TRBJ2-1, with TRBD2 matching over 7 bases. This CDR3 spans 14 amino acids. V trimming: 2 bases; J trimming: 8 bases; junction bases outside the gene matches: 6. In germline, CDR1 is MNHEY, CDR2 SMNVEV (reference sequence). CDR3 sequence (DNA): TGTGCCAGCAGTTTAGGACTAGGGTGGGATGAGCAGTTCTTC. As protein: CASSLGLGWDEQFF.

V and J are TRBV4-1 and TRBJ2-7; D possibly corresponds to TRBD2 (6 bases). V was pared by 1 base and J by 2 bases, with 15 bases between. This CDR3 has 16 amino acids. The germline CDR1 and CDR2 sequences are MGHRA and YSYEKL. For the CDR3, the DNA is TGCGCCAGCAGCCAAGGTCCGGTGGGGGGAGCCTACGAGCAGTACTTC. Amino acids: CASSQGPVGGAYEQYF.

This chain connects TRBV6-6 to TRBJ1-5, with TRBD1 as a possible D gene (6 bases). V lost 6 bases and J lost 3, with 12 bases in between. CDR3 size: 14 residues. Per the germline V gene, CDR1 is MNHNY and CDR2 is SVGAGI (reference sequence). This chain's CDR3 is CASSLQGFNQPQHF. The CDR3 coding sequence is TGTGCCAGCAGCCTGCAGGGGTTCAATCAGCCCCAGCATTTT.

This clonotype came up a few times. The V and J genes are TRBV11-2 and TRBJ2-1; D is tentatively TRBD1 or TRBD2 (6 bases each). The germline V gene encodes CDR1 SGHAT and CDR2 FQNNGV. The germline V and J ends were trimmed by 1 base and 9 bases, with 13 bases remaining between them. This CDR3 has 14 residues. In DNA, the CDR3 is TGTGCCAGCAGCTTAGCCGGGGGCGCCACTGAGCAGTTCTTC. Its protein product is CASSLAGGATEQFF.

The rearrangement uses TRBV7-9 and TRBJ2-5; D not resolved. Looked up from germline, CDR1 is SEHNR and CDR2 is FQNEAQ (reference sequence). The CDR3 totals 16 residues. V dropped 3 bases and J dropped 5 bases, with 19 bases sitting between them. The CDR3: CASSFALTVREETQYF. Written as DNA, the CDR3 is TGTGCCAGCAGCTTCGCTCTGACGGTCCGCGAGGAGACCCAGTACTTC.

This clonotype turned up a few times. This chain links TRBV7-6 with TRBJ2-7; D remains ambiguous. The V end was cut by 4 bases, the J end by 7 bases, with 11 bases between. CDR1 and CDR2 from the germline V gene are SGHVS and FNYEAQ. This CDR3 region has 12 residues. The CDR3 DNA sequence: TGTGCCAGCAGCTGGGCAAATGGTGAGCAGTACGTC. It yields the protein CASSWANGEQYV.

The chain recombines TRBV9 with TRBJ2-1; D may be TRBD1 (6 bases). Germline V gene sequence: CDR1 SGDLS, CDR2 YYNGEE. There are 16 residues in the CDR3. V lost 4 bases and J 2 bases, leaving 16 bases between the germline ends. The DNA of the CDR3 is TGTGCCAGCAGCCCACAGGGTTTCGGCCCCTACAATGAGCAGTTCTTC. Translating it yields CASSPQGFGPYNEQFF.

This clonotype came up once. The rearrangement links TRBV7-2 to TRBJ1-5; TRBD1 matches at 9 bases. Per germline, CDR1 SGHTA and CDR2 FQGNSA. This CDR3 comprises 20 residues. The V gene end was trimmed by 5 bases and the J gene end by 0 bases; junction bases not matched to a gene: 17. This chain's CDR3 is CASSQLSGTGPFYSNQPQHF. The CDR3 nucleotides are TGTGCCAGCAGCCAGTTATCCGGGACAGGGCCTTTCTATAGCAATCAGCCCCAGCATTTT.

This clonotype was seen repeatedly, ten times or more. This chain links TRBV10-3 with TRBJ2-2; D is unclear. Germline CDR1 ENHRY, CDR2 SYGVKD. The CDR3 is made up of 15 amino acids. Trimming removed 2 bases from V and 0 bases from J, with 7 bases in between. This chain's CDR3 is CAISEMTTNTGELFF. The CDR3 DNA reads as TGTGCCATCAGTGAGATGACAACGAACACCGGGGAGCTGTTTTTT.

This clonotype was seen a handful of times. The genes are TRBV5-4 and TRBJ2-2; perhaps D is TRBD1 or TRBD2 (6 bases each). The CDR3 extends over 12 amino acids. Germline V gene sequence: CDR1 SGHNT, CDR2 YYREEE (reference sequence). Trimming took off 7 bases at V and 4 bases at J, with 8 bases between the two ends. This chain's CDR3 is CASWGATGELFF. In DNA, the CDR3 is TGTGCCAGCTGGGGGGCCACCGGGGAGCTGTTTTTT.